This T cell receptor beta chain was identified during a study of T cells after yellow fever vaccination. V dropped 5 bases and J dropped 5 bases, with 9 bases sitting between them. Germline values: CDR1 SGHVS, CDR2 FNYEAQ. This CDR3 has 12 residues. In TCRdb, the 5' RACE reads were re-called with MiXCR into one record per CDR3 protein. The sample lists 250,000 or so distinct CDR3 sequences, roughly 6.2% occurring once. This clonotype was detected many times. Its specificity is not known. Study observations and caveats: Booster sampling recovered most clones from primary vaccination (nearly 98% CD4, approximately 88% CD8). There was a small share of clonotypes that showed up in both the CD4 and CD8 compartments.

This sequence originates from a man aged 25 to 45 who received the YFV17D yellow fever vaccine. The sample was CD4+ T cells sorted from PBMCs, taken on the day of the yellow fever booster vaccination. V and J are TRBV7-6 and TRBJ2-5; D is ambiguous. The CDR3, as DNA: TGTGCCAGCAGCCCTACGAGGGAGACCCAGTACTTC. This encodes CASSPTRETQYF.